This is a list of T cell receptor beta chains from one sample in a study of regulatory T cells in long-lasting Graves disease. One entry per CDR3 protein, called by TCRdb with MiXCR from the multiplex PCR reads. Seen here are over 350,000 distinct CDR3 sequences, 14% observed once, and the top ten hold approximately 15%. These sequences were also reported in another study, on T cells in Graves' hyperthyroidism and ophthalmopathy.

The sequencing here drew on peripheral blood mononuclear cells (PBMCs), taken at new diagnosis, from a patient treated with antithyroid drugs. Receptors were obtained from a woman aged 45 to 65 with Graves disease. The CDR3 runs from the conserved cysteine through the conserved F or W. D genes are given only for firm matches. For some rows the clone size is stated as once, few or many, or as a class when expanded; others skip it.

abundance: NA; j_gene: TRBJ1-5; d_gene: TRBD1; v_gene: TRBV6-2/TRBV6-3; CDR3aa: CASTRFRDSYNQPQHF; CDR3nt: TGTGCCAGCACAAGATTCCGGGACAGTTACAATCAGCCCCAGCATTTT
abundance: many; j_gene: TRBJ1-5; d_gene: NA; v_gene: TRBV3-1; CDR3aa: CASSQTGLGSNQPQHF; CDR3nt: TGTGCCAGCAGCCAAACAGGGTTAGGGAGCAATCAGCCCCAGCATTTT
abundance: many; j_gene: TRBJ2-1; d_gene: TRBD2; v_gene: TRBV12-3/TRBV12-4; CDR3aa: CASSFRTSGRGEQFF; CDR3nt: TGTGCCAGCAGTTTTCGGACTAGCGGGAGAGGTGAGCAGTTCTTC
abundance: NA; j_gene: TRBJ2-3; d_gene: NA; v_gene: TRBV24-1; CDR3aa: CATSDFSTQYF; CDR3nt: TGTGCCACCAGTGATTTCTCTACGCAGTATTTT
abundance: NA; j_gene: TRBJ1-2; d_gene: TRBD1; v_gene: TRBV20-1; CDR3aa: CSARRGGTEGYTF; CDR3nt: TGCAGTGCTAGGAGAGGGGGCACGGAGGGCTACACCTTC
abundance: few; j_gene: TRBJ2-6; d_gene: NA; v_gene: TRBV5-1; CDR3aa: CASRRTGQAGANVLTF; CDR3nt: TGCGCCAGCAGACGTACAGGCCAGGCTGGGGCCAACGTCCTGACTTTC
abundance: many; j_gene: TRBJ2-1; d_gene: TRBD2; v_gene: TRBV29-1; CDR3aa: CSVEDKAGVSNEQFF; CDR3nt: TGCAGCGTTGAAGATAAAGCGGGAGTTTCCAATGAGCAGTTCTTC
abundance: NA; j_gene: TRBJ1-1; d_gene: NA; v_gene: TRBV4-1; CDR3aa: CASSQESEMNTEAFF; CDR3nt: TGCGCCAGCAGCCAAGAATCAGAAATGAACACTGAAGCTTTCTTT
abundance: many; j_gene: TRBJ2-3; d_gene: NA; v_gene: TRBV12-3/TRBV12-4; CDR3aa: CASTSSGPADTQYF; CDR3nt: TGTGCCAGCACCAGTAGCGGTCCCGCAGATACGCAGTATTTT
abundance: few; j_gene: TRBJ1-5; d_gene: NA; v_gene: TRBV20-1; CDR3aa: CSARAGEPQHF; CDR3nt: TGCAGTGCTAGGGCCGGGGAGCCCCAGCATTTT
abundance: many; j_gene: TRBJ1-6; d_gene: NA; v_gene: TRBV27; CDR3aa: CASSLFQSSYNSPLHF; CDR3nt: TGTGCCAGCAGTTTATTCCAGAGCTCCTATAATTCACCCCTCCACTTT
abundance: NA; j_gene: TRBJ2-2; d_gene: TRBD2; v_gene: TRBV7-9; CDR3aa: CASTAASGWTGELFF; CDR3nt: TGTGCCAGCACGGCGGCTAGCGGGTGGACCGGGGAGCTGTTTTTT
abundance: NA; j_gene: TRBJ2-1; d_gene: NA; v_gene: TRBV28; CDR3aa: CASSPGSYTQYNEQFF; CDR3nt: TGTGCCAGCAGTCCCGGATCGTACACCCAATACAATGAGCAGTTCTTC
abundance: few; j_gene: TRBJ2-2; d_gene: NA; v_gene: TRBV6-1; CDR3aa: CASSPTGVTGELFF; CDR3nt: TGTGCCAGCAGCCCGACTGGCGTCACCGGGGAGCTGTTTTTT
abundance: many; j_gene: TRBJ2-7; d_gene: TRBD2; v_gene: TRBV10-3; CDR3aa: CAISANPGLASYEQYF; CDR3nt: TGTGCCATCAGTGCTAACCCTGGACTAGCGAGCTACGAGCAGTACTTC
abundance: many; j_gene: TRBJ2-3; d_gene: TRBD2; v_gene: TRBV2; CDR3aa: CASSVLTSGDTQYF; CDR3nt: TGTGCCAGCAGTGTTCTGACTAGCGGAGATACGCAGTATTTT
abundance: NA; j_gene: TRBJ1-1; d_gene: NA; v_gene: TRBV18; CDR3aa: CASSKRRDADTEAFF; CDR3nt: TGTGCCAGCTCAAAACGCCGGGACGCCGACACTGAAGCTTTCTTT
abundance: few; j_gene: TRBJ2-2; d_gene: TRBD2; v_gene: TRBV7-9; CDR3aa: CASSASFSGTATGELFF; CDR3nt: TGTGCCAGCAGCGCGTCCTTTAGCGGGACGGCCACCGGGGAGCTGTTTTTT
abundance: few; j_gene: TRBJ1-2; d_gene: TRBD1; v_gene: TRBV19; CDR3aa: CASSRDRKQRDYGYTF; CDR3nt: TGTGCCAGTAGCCGGGACAGAAAACAGCGGGACTATGGCTACACCTTC
abundance: few; j_gene: TRBJ1-2; d_gene: NA; v_gene: TRBV14; CDR3aa: CASSQTEIYGYTF; CDR3nt: TGTGCCAGCAGCCAGACCGAAATCTATGGCTACACCTTC
abundance: few; j_gene: TRBJ2-1; d_gene: TRBD1; v_gene: TRBV6-2/TRBV6-3; CDR3aa: CASTPSGQGYNEQFF; CDR3nt: TGTGCCAGCACCCCCTCGGGACAGGGGTACAATGAGCAGTTCTTC
abundance: many; j_gene: TRBJ1-5; d_gene: NA; v_gene: TRBV28; CDR3aa: CASSLDAGSSNQPQHF; CDR3nt: TGTGCCAGCAGTTTGGACGCGGGCAGTAGCAATCAGCCCCAGCATTTT
abundance: NA; j_gene: TRBJ2-2; d_gene: TRBD2; v_gene: TRBV28; CDR3aa: CASQAGGPIGELFF; CDR3nt: TGTGCCTCCCAAGCGGGAGGGCCGATCGGGGAGCTGTTTTTT
abundance: many; j_gene: TRBJ2-5; d_gene: TRBD2; v_gene: TRBV6-1; CDR3aa: CASTPSGSLGRETQYF; CDR3nt: TGTGCCAGCACTCCTAGCGGGAGCCTTGGGAGGGAGACCCAGTACTTC
abundance: many; j_gene: TRBJ2-3; d_gene: NA; v_gene: TRBV7-8; CDR3aa: CASSLVGQTTDTQYF; CDR3nt: TGTGCCAGCAGCTTGGTAGGGCAGACCACAGATACGCAGTATTTT
abundance: many; j_gene: TRBJ2-3; d_gene: TRBD1; v_gene: TRBV29-1; CDR3aa: CSVGSTGTGELDTQYF; CDR3nt: TGCAGCGTTGGGTCAACCGGGACAGGGGAGCTCGATACGCAGTATTTT
abundance: NA; j_gene: TRBJ2-2; d_gene: TRBD2; v_gene: TRBV18; CDR3aa: CASSSTTTLAGDTGELFF; CDR3nt: TGTGCCAGCTCATCGACTACTACTCTAGCGGGAGACACCGGGGAGCTGTTTTTT
abundance: many; j_gene: TRBJ1-5; d_gene: TRBD1; v_gene: TRBV2; CDR3aa: CASRINTGGNQPQHF; CDR3nt: TGTGCCAGCAGGATCAACACAGGGGGCAATCAGCCCCAGCATTTT
abundance: few; j_gene: TRBJ2-3; d_gene: NA; v_gene: TRBV5-1; CDR3aa: CASSLEVGIASTDTQYF; CDR3nt: TGCGCCAGCAGCCTGGAGGTGGGAATAGCTAGCACAGATACGCAGTATTTT
abundance: many; j_gene: TRBJ2-2; d_gene: NA; v_gene: TRBV18; CDR3aa: CASSPLDGTNTGELFF; CDR3nt: TGTGCCAGCTCACCACTGGACGGAACGAACACCGGGGAGCTGTTTTTT
abundance: many; j_gene: TRBJ2-1; d_gene: NA; v_gene: TRBV20-1; CDR3aa: CSAREEGYSYNEQFF; CDR3nt: TGCAGTGCTAGAGAGGAGGGCTACTCCTACAATGAGCAGTTCTTC
abundance: NA; j_gene: TRBJ1-2; d_gene: NA; v_gene: TRBV6-1; CDR3aa: CASSPTTRAYSGYTF; CDR3nt: TGTGCCAGCAGTCCGACCACTAGGGCATATTCGGGCTACACCTTC
abundance: NA; j_gene: TRBJ1-5; d_gene: NA; v_gene: TRBV4-1; CDR3aa: CASSQVGQPQHF; CDR3nt: TGCGCCAGCAGCCAAGTTGGTCAGCCCCAGCATTTT
abundance: many; j_gene: TRBJ2-1; d_gene: TRBD2; v_gene: TRBV6-4; CDR3aa: CASSDSLAGESEQFF; CDR3nt: TGTGCCAGCAGTGACTCCCTAGCGGGAGAGAGCGAGCAGTTCTTC
abundance: many; j_gene: TRBJ2-5; d_gene: TRBD2; v_gene: TRBV6-5; CDR3aa: CASSYQGTSGRGWETQYF; CDR3nt: TGTGCCAGCAGTTACCAGGGGACTAGCGGGAGAGGATGGGAGACCCAGTACTTC
abundance: NA; j_gene: TRBJ2-5; d_gene: TRBD2; v_gene: TRBV5-4; CDR3aa: CASSPPWSGRVQETQYF; CDR3nt: TGTGCCAGCAGCCCCCCTTGGAGCGGGAGGGTCCAAGAGACCCAGTACTTC
abundance: few; j_gene: TRBJ2-1; d_gene: TRBD2; v_gene: TRBV20-1; CDR3aa: CSARASSGTNEQFF; CDR3nt: TGCAGTGCTAGGGCGTCTAGCGGGACCAATGAGCAGTTCTTC